The clone carrying this TCR beta chain appeared a few times. Its specificity is unknown. Every TCR beta cDNA library bore unique molecular identifiers. The authors obtained approximately 460,000 cDNA molecules from roughly 1 to 10 million T cells. TCRdb analysed the PCR reads with MiXCR anew, one entry per CDR3 protein. The sample records roughly 800,000 distinct CDR3 sequences, approximately 57% being singletons. This record comes from a study of post-analysis software for immune sequencing data. Study outcomes and limitations: Roughly five TRBV segments, including TRBV5-6, TRBV5-1 and TRBV20-1, were more frequent in patients than controls. Analysis by F measure revealed that same-batch samples clustered strongly together. For normalized Chao1 diversity, multiple sclerosis patients scored significantly lower than controls did.

With 0 bases removed from V and 0 bases from J, the gap between germline ends came to 15 bases. The CDR3 is made up of 16 amino acids. Looked up from germline, CDR1 is DFQATT and CDR2 is SNEGSKA (reference sequence). Sequencing used blood. This clonotype was obtained from a girl aged 5-17 years with multiple sclerosis. The chain is built from TRBV20-1 and TRBJ2-7, with D perhaps matching TRBD2 (6 bases). CDR3 in DNA: TGCAGTGCTAGAGATGAAGGAGGGATTAGCTCCTACGAGCAGTACTTC. It translates to CSARDEGGISSYEQYF.